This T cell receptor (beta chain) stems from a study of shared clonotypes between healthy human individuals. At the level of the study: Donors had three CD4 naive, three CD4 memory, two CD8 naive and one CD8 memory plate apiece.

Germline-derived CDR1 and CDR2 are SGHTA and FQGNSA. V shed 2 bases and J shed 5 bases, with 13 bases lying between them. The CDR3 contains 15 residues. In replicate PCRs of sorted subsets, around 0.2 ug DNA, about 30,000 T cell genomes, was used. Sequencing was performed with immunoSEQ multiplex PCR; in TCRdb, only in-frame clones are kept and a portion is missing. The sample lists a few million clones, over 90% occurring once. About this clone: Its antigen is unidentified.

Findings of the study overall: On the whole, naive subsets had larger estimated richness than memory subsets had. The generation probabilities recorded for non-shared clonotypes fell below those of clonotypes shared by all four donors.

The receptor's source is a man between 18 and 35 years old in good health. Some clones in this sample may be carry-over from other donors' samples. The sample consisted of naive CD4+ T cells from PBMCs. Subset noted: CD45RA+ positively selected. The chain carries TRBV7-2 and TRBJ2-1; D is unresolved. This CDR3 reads CASSLFSAEDNEQFF. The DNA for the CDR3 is TGTGCCAGCAGCTTATTCTCGGCAGAGGACAATGAGCAGTTCTTC.